A selection of T cell receptor beta chains follows, all from one sample in a study of blood T cell repertoires in COVID-19. Method: immunoSEQ multiplex PCR; TCRdb's copy keeps in-frame clones and lacks some. The sample holds more than 50,000 clones, roughly 90% seen once. Sequencing was carried out using peripheral blood. These receptors all come from a human donor in a cohort sampled during active COVID-19. Each CDR3 is given with its conserved first and last residue. Fields, in order: D gene, J gene, clone size, V gene, CDR3 DNA, CDR3 protein. A D gene is named only where the DNA matches it firmly. Size values are once, few and many counts, or a class for expanded clones, and some rows have none.

D gene: NA
J gene: TRBJ2-7
clone size: few
V gene: TRBV19
CDR3 DNA: TGTGCCAGTAGTATGGTGCGGGGTGCTGCGGGGGAGCAGTACTTC
CDR3 protein: CASSMVRGAAGEQYF

D gene: TRBD1
J gene: TRBJ2-1
clone size: NA
V gene: TRBV14
CDR3 DNA: TGTGCCAGCAGCCAAGATCTTGGCCCCGGGACAGGGGCCCTCAATGAGCAGTTCTTC
CDR3 protein: CASSQDLGPGTGALNEQFF

D gene: NA
J gene: TRBJ1-1
clone size: NA
V gene: TRBV2
CDR3 DNA: TGTGCCAGCAGCGTGATCAGGGTGAACACTGAAGCTTTCTTT
CDR3 protein: CASSVIRVNTEAFF

D gene: NA
J gene: TRBJ2-2
clone size: NA
V gene: TRBV11-2
CDR3 DNA: TGTGCCAGCAGCCCTCGAACAGGGCGGATTCCGAACACCGGGGAGCTGTTTTTT
CDR3 protein: CASSPRTGRIPNTGELFF

D gene: TRBD1
J gene: TRBJ1-1
clone size: few
V gene: TRBV10-1
CDR3 DNA: TGCGCCAGCAGTGGTGAGGGGGCGAACACTGAAGCTTTCTTT
CDR3 protein: CASSGEGANTEAFF

D gene: TRBD2
J gene: TRBJ2-1
clone size: once
V gene: TRBV6-4
CDR3 DNA: TGTGCCAGCAGTGACTCGACTAGCGGGAGCAATGAGCAGTTCTTC
CDR3 protein: CASSDSTSGSNEQFF

D gene: TRBD2
J gene: TRBJ2-7
clone size: NA
V gene: TRBV9
CDR3 DNA: TGTGCCAGCAGCGCGTTAGCGGGCGATTTCTACGAGCAGTACTTC
CDR3 protein: CASSALAGDFYEQYF

D gene: TRBD1
J gene: TRBJ1-5
clone size: few
V gene: TRBV3-1/TRBV3-2
CDR3 DNA: TGTGCCAGCAGCCAAGAAAAGGGACAGAACCAGCCCCAGCATTTT
CDR3 protein: CASSQEKGQNQPQHF

D gene: NA
J gene: TRBJ1-5
clone size: few
V gene: TRBV19
CDR3 DNA: TGTGCCAGTAGTATAGTTGGTGGGGCAGTGTTGCAGCCCCAGCATTTT
CDR3 protein: CASSIVGGAVLQPQHF

D gene: TRBD1
J gene: TRBJ1-3
clone size: NA
V gene: TRBV7-2
CDR3 DNA: TGTGCCAGCAGCTTGGGACAGGGGGCGTTTGGGTCTGGAAACACCATATATTTT
CDR3 protein: CASSLGQGAFGSGNTIYF

D gene: NA
J gene: TRBJ1-5
clone size: NA
V gene: TRBV2
CDR3 DNA: TGTGCCAGCAGAGGTGGAGGGGATCAGCCCCAGCATTTT
CDR3 protein: CASRGGGDQPQHF

D gene: NA
J gene: TRBJ2-3
clone size: NA
V gene: TRBV7-6
CDR3 DNA: TGTGCCAGCAGCTTTAACGGGGGGCTCGTCGCAGATACGCAGTATTTT
CDR3 protein: CASSFNGGLVADTQYF

D gene: TRBD1
J gene: TRBJ2-1
clone size: NA
V gene: TRBV27
CDR3 DNA: TGTGCCAGCAGCTTCCCCCCGGGACAGGGGAATGAGCAGTTCTTC
CDR3 protein: CASSFPPGQGNEQFF

D gene: NA
J gene: TRBJ2-2
clone size: NA
V gene: TRBV28
CDR3 DNA: TGTGCCAGCAGTTTTAGCGGAAACACCGGGGAGCTGTTTTTT
CDR3 protein: CASSFSGNTGELFF

D gene: NA
J gene: TRBJ1-5
clone size: few
V gene: TRBV4-1
CDR3 DNA: TGCGCCAGCAGCCACGGGGATAGCAATCAGCCCCAGCATTTT
CDR3 protein: CASSHGDSNQPQHF